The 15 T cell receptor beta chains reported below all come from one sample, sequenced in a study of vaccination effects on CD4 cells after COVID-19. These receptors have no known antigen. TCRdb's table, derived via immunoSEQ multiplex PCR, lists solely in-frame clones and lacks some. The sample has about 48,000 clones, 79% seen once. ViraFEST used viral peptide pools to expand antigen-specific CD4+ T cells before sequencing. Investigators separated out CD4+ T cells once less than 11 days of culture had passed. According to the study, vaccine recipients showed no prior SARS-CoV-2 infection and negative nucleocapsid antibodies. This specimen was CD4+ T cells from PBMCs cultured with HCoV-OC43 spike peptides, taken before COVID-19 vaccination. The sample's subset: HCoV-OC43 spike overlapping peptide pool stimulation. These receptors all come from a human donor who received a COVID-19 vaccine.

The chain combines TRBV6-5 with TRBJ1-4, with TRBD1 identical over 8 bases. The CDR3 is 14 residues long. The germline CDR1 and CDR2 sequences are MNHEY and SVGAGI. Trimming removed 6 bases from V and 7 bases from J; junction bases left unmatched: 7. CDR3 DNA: TGTGCCAGCAGGTCAGGGGGCGCGAGTGAAAAACTGTTTTTT. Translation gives CASRSGGASEKLFF.

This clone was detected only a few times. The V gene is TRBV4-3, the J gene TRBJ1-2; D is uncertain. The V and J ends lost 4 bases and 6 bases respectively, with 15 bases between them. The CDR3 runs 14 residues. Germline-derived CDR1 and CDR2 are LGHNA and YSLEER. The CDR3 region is CASSPRHGLDGYTF. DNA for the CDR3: TGCGCCAGCAGCCCGCGGCATGGTTTGGATGGCTACACCTTC.

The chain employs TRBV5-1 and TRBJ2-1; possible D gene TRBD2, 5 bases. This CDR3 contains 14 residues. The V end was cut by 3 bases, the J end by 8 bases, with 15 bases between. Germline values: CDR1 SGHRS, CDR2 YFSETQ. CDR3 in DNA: TGCGCCAGCAGCTCAGTCACTACGCGGGATGAGCAGTTCTTC. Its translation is CASSSVTTRDEQFF.

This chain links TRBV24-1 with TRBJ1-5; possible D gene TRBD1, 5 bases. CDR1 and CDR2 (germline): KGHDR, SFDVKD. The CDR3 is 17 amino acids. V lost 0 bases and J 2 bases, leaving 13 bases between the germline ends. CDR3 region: CATSDLQGVGGNQPQHF. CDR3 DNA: TGTGCCACCAGTGATTTGCAAGGGGTCGGGGGCAATCAGCCCCAGCATTTT.

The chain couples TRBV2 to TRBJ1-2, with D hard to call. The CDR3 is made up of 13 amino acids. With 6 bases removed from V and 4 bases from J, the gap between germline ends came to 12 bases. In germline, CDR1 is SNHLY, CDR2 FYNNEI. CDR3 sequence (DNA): TGTGCCAGCAGCCTCGGACTGAGCTATGGCTACACCTTC. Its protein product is CASSLGLSYGYTF.

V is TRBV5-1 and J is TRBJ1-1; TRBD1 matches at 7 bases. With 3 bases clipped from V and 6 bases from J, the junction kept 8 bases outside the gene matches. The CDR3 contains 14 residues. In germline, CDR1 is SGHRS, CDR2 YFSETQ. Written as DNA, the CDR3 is TGCGCCAGCAGCTCACAGGGGAGATTTTCTGAAGCTTTCTTT. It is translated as CASSSQGRFSEAFF.

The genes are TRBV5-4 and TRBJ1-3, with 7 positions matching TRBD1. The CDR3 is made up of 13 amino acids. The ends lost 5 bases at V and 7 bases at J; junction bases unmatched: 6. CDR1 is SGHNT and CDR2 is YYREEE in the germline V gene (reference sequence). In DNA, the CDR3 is TGTGCCAGCAGGGGACAGAACAATAACACCATATATTTT. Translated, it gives CASRGQNNNTIYF.

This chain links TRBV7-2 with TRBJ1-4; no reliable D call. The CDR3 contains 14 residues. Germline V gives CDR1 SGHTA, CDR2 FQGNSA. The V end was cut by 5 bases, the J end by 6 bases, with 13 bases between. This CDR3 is CASSPQIRDEKLFF. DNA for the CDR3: TGTGCCAGCAGCCCACAGATCCGGGATGAAAAACTGTTTTTT.

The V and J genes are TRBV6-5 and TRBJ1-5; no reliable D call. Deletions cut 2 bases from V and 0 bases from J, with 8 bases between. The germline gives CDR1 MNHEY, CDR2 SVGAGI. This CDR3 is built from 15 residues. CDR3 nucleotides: TGTGCCAGCAGTTACGGGTCCAGTAGCAATCAGCCCCAGCATTTT. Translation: CASSYGSSSNQPQHF.

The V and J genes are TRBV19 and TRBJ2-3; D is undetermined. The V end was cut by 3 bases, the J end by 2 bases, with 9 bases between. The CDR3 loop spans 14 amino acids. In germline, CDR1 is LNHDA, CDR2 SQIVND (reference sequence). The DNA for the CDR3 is TGTGCCAGTAGTATTGGGCGGACCACAGATACGCAGTATTTT. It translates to CASSIGRTTDTQYF.

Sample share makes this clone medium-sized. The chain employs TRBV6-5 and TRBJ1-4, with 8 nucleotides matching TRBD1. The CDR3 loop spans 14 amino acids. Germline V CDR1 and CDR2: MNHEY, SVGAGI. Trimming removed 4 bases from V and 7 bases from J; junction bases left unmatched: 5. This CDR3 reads CASSSGQDAEKLFF. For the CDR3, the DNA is TGTGCCAGCAGTTCGGGACAGGACGCTGAAAAACTGTTTTTT.

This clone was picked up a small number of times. The CDR3 nucleotides read TGTGCCAGCAGCTTGGGAACTGGTTACGGGGCAGGACACGAGCAGTACGTC. It specifies CASSLGTGYGAGHEQYV. The V gene is TRBV5-6, the J gene TRBJ2-7; D tentatively fits TRBD1 or TRBD2 (5 bases each). CDR3 length: 17 amino acids. Germline V CDR1 and CDR2: SGHDT, YYEEEE. Trimming removed 0 bases at V and 5 bases at J, with 21 bases between.

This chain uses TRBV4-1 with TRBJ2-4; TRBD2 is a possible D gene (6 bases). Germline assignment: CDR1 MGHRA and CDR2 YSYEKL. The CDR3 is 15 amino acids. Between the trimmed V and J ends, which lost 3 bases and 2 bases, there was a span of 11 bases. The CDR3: CASSHIGGTKNIQYF. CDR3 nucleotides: TGCGCCAGCAGCCACATTGGGGGGACCAAAAACATTCAGTACTTC.

The CDR3 loop is CASSLRQGYGYTF. As DNA, the CDR3 is TGTGCCAGCAGCCTAAGACAGGGGTATGGCTACACCTTC. The gene calls are TRBV7-2 and TRBJ1-2, with 8 bases identical to TRBD1. V shed 5 bases, J shed 5 bases, and the junction held 4 bases outside the gene matches. The CDR3 length is 13 residues. The germline gives CDR1 SGHTA, CDR2 FQGNSA.

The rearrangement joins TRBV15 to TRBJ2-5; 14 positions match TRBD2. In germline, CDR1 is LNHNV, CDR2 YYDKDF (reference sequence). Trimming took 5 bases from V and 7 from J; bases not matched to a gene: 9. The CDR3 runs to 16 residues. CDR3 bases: TGTGCCACCAGCGGACGACTAGCGGGGGGGCGGGTGACCCAGTACTTC. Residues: CATSGRLAGGRVTQYF.